This TCR beta chain was sequenced in a study of blood T cell repertoires in COVID-19. About the study: Some COVID-19 samples were acute and others convalescent; all came from the United States, Italy and Spain.

V shed 6 bases and J shed 6 bases, with 11 bases lying between them. This CDR3 is built from 13 residues. Germline V gene lookup returns CDR1 LGHNT and CDR2 FRNRAP. In the authors' methods: From reference gene primer amplification, estimates of nucleated cell counts were derived. The method was immunoSEQ multiplex PCR; TCRdb's version includes in-frame clones alone and lacks a portion of them. V, J and clone size were drawn from that table, and D and trimming were deduced from the DNA. The repertoire holds about 130,000 clones, more than 75% seen once, with 15% to 20% in the top ten. The sample comprised peripheral blood. The sequence came from a woman aged 50 to 60 who had recovered from COVID-19. V usage is TRBV12-5 and J usage is TRBJ2-2; D call uncertain. CDR3 sequence (DNA): TGTGCTAGTGGCCGACTGGTTCCCGGGGAGCTGTTTTTT. The encoded protein is CASGRLVPGELFF.